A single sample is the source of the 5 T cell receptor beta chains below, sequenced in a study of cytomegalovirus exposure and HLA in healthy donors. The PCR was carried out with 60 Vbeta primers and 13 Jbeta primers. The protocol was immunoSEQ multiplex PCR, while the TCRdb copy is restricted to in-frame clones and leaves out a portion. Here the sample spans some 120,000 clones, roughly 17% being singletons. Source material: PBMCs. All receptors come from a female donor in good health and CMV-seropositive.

The CDR3 here is CASSQVGGGERETQYF. DNA for the CDR3: TGTGCCAGCAGCCAAGTCGGCGGGGGCGAAAGGGAGACCCAGTACTTC. The chain recombines TRBV4-2 with TRBJ2-5, with TRBD2 as a possible D gene (7 bases). Trimming cost V 1 base and J 5 bases, with 17 bases left between them. Per germline, CDR1 LGHNA and CDR2 YNFKEQ. This CDR3 spans 16 amino acids.

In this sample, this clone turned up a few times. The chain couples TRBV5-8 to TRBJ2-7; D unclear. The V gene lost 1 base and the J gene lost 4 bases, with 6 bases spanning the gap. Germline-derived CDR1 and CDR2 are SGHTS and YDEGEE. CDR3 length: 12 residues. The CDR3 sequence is CASSLYSYEQYF. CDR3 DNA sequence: TGTGCCAGCAGCTTGTACTCTTACGAGCAGTACTTC.

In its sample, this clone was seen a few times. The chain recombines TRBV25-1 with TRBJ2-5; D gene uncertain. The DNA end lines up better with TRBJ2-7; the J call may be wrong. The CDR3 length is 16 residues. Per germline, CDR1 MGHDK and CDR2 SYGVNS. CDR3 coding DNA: TGTGCCAGCAGTGAACGCGAACTAAGGCAGCTTTACGAGCAGTACTTC. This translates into CASSERELRQLYEQYF.

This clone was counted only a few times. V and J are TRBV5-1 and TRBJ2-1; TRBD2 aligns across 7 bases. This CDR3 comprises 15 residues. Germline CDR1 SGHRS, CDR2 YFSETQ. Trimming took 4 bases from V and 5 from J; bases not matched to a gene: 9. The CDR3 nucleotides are TGCGCCAGCAGCCGGCCTAGCGGAGCCAACAATGAGCAGTTCTTC. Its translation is CASSRPSGANNEQFF.

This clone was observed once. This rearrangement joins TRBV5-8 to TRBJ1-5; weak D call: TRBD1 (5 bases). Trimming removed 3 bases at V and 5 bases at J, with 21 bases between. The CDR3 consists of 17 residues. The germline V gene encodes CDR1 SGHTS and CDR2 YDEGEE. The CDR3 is CASSSAGDSKGDQPQHF. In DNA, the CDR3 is TGTGCCAGCAGCTCGGCGGGAGATTCCAAAGGGGATCAGCCCCAGCATTTT.